The next 5 T cell receptor beta chains were all read from a single sample in a study of response to subunit inactivated influenza vaccine. Each CDR3 protein is one row after TCRdb ran MiXCR on the RT-PCR reads. The repertoire has over 150,000 distinct CDR3 sequences, approximately 11% of them found once; the top ten carry roughly a third. The sample was CD8+ T cells sorted from PBMCs, taken 23 months after vaccination. These receptors all come from a man aged 50-75 years who received an inactivated influenza vaccine.

This clonotype was counted ten times or more. The chain employs TRBV29-1 and TRBJ2-7; 7 nucleotides line up with TRBD1. The CDR3 sequence is 12 residues long. CDR1 and CDR2 (germline): SQVTM, ANQGSEA. Unmatched junction bases numbered 3, after V lost 4 bases and J lost 3 bases. The CDR3 here is CSVGDSYYEQYF. The CDR3 DNA sequence: TGCAGCGTTGGGGACAGCTACTACGAGCAGTACTTC.

The chain recombines TRBV6-2 or TRBV6-3 with TRBJ2-1; 7 bases line up with TRBD2. V shed 2 bases and J 4 bases; nucleotides not matched to a gene: 5. This CDR3 contains 15 residues. Germline CDR1 and CDR2: MNHEY and SVGEGT. CDR3: CASSYGAGVYNEQFF. DNA of the CDR3: TGTGCCAGCAGTTACGGGGCGGGGGTATACAATGAGCAGTTCTTC.

V gene TRBV9 combines with J gene TRBJ2-4; D gene unclear. This CDR3 has 16 residues. V lost 3 bases, J lost 6 bases, and 19 bases lay in between. Germline V CDR1 and CDR2: SGDLS, YYNGEE. The CDR3 loop is CASSDQVLSRGNIQYF. In DNA form, the CDR3 reads TGTGCCAGCAGCGACCAGGTTCTGAGTCGCGGAAACATTCAGTACTTC.

There are many counts of this clonotype. The rearrangement joins TRBV7-9 to TRBJ1-6, with no clear D. Germline assignment: CDR1 SEHNR and CDR2 FQNEAQ (reference sequence). The V gene lost 2 bases and the J gene lost 10 bases, with 6 bases spanning the gap. The CDR3 runs 12 residues. Written as DNA, the CDR3 is TGTGCCAGCAGCTTATCCAGCTCACCCCTCCACTTT. This encodes CASSLSSSPLHF.

This clonotype was detected only a few times. This chain connects TRBV10-3 to TRBJ1-2, with 9 bases that match TRBD1. The CDR3 spans 18 residues. CDR1 and CDR2 (germline): ENHRY, SYGVKD. Trimming cost V 3 bases and J 0 bases; bases outside gene matches: 11. The CDR3 loop is CAISEVLWTGVTNYGYTF. The CDR3 bases are TGTGCCATCAGTGAAGTTCTTTGGACAGGGGTAACTAACTATGGCTACACCTTC.